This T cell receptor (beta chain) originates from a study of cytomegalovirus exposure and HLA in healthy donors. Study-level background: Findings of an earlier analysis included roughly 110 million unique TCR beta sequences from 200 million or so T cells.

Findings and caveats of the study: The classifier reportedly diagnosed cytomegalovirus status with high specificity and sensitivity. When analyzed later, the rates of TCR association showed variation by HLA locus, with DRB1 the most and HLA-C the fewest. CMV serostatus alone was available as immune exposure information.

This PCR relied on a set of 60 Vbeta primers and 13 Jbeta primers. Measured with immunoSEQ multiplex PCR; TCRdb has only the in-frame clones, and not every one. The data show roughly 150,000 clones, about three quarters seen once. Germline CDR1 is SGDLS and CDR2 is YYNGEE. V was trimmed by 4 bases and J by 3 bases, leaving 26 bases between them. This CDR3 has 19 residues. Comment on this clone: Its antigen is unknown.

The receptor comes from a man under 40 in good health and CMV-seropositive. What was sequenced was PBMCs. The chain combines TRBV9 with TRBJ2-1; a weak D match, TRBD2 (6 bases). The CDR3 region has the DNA TGTGCCAGCAGCTCCAACCCCACTAGCCGAAAGGCCTACTACAATGAGCAGTTCTTC. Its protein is CASSSNPTSRKAYYNEQFF.